A single sample is the source of the 17 T cell receptor beta chains below, sequenced in a study of T cell changes during pregnancy in multiple sclerosis (dated by TCRdb to the late 2010s). The method behind the library was the immunoSEQ multiplex PCR assay. Entries here come from immuneACCESS through TCRdb and include only in-frame sequences with V and J called. Some clones fail to appear in such tables; in the studies checked, an unresolved V gene covers under half of the shortfall, and the cause of the remainder is unknown. The sample includes 40,000 to 55,000 clones, with around 92% observed a single time. The top ten clones comprise under 0.95% of the sample. Here the sequenced sample was CD4+ T cells from peripheral blood mononuclear cells, taken in the third trimester of pregnancy. These receptors were obtained from a female donor with multiple sclerosis, enrolled in a pregnancy study.

This rearrangement joins TRBV7-2 to TRBJ2-5; D is undetermined. The CDR3 has 13 residues. V lost 1 base and J lost 2, with 5 bases in between. Germline CDR1 SGHTA, CDR2 FQGNSA. The CDR3 coding sequence is TGTGCCAGCAGCTTAGTTCAACAAGAGACCCAGTACTTC. Protein: CASSLVQQETQYF.

This chain joins TRBV19 and TRBJ2-5, with a weak D call TRBD1 (5 bases). The CDR3 covers 11 residues. V lost 5 bases and J 4 bases, leaving 5 bases between the germline ends. Germline assignment: CDR1 LNHDA and CDR2 SQIVND (reference sequence). The CDR3 sequence is CASSGAETQYF. CDR3 coding DNA: TGTGCCAGTAGTGGGGCAGAGACCCAGTACTTC. The variable domain in full, completed from reference TRBV19 and TRBJ2-5, reads DGGITQSPKYLFRKEGQNVTLSCEQNLNHDAMYWYRQDPGQGLRLIYYSQIVNDFQKGDIAEGYSVSREKKESFPLTVTSAQKNPTAFYLCASSGAETQYFGPGTRLLVL.

The V gene is TRBV29-1, the J gene TRBJ2-1; D is uncertain. This CDR3 contains 10 residues. Trimming took off 4 bases at V and 9 bases at J, with 7 bases between the two ends. The germline V gene encodes CDR1 SQVTM and CDR2 ANQGSEA. Here the CDR3 reads CSVGALEQFF. In DNA, the CDR3 is TGCAGCGTTGGGGCCCTTGAGCAGTTCTTC.

The chain combines TRBV19 with TRBJ2-1, with 9 bases that match TRBD1. Trimming removed 5 bases from V and 9 bases from J; junction bases left unmatched: 8. This CDR3 is built from 14 residues. The germline V gene encodes CDR1 LNHDA and CDR2 SQIVND (reference sequence). CDR3 sequence reads: CASSVDRGFSEQFF. The CDR3 region has the DNA TGTGCCAGTAGTGTGGACAGGGGTTTTAGTGAGCAGTTCTTC. Complete variable domain (other parts from reference TRBV19 and TRBJ2-1): DGGITQSPKYLFRKEGQNVTLSCEQNLNHDAMYWYRQDPGQGLRLIYYSQIVNDFQKGDIAEGYSVSREKKESFPLTVTSAQKNPTAFYLCASSVDRGFSEQFFGPGTRLTVL.

The gene calls are TRBV5-6 and TRBJ2-5; D ambiguous. The CDR3 loop spans 14 amino acids. Trimming cost V 3 bases and J 7 bases, with 16 bases left between them. Germline V gives CDR1 SGHDT, CDR2 YYEEEE. CDR3 loop: CASSSPKTSGTQYF. The DNA of the CDR3 is TGTGCCAGCAGCTCCCCAAAGACCTCGGGGACCCAGTACTTC.

This chain connects TRBV10-3 to TRBJ2-7, with D tentatively TRBD1 (6 bases). The CDR3 runs to 14 residues. Germline CDR1 reads ENHRY; CDR2 reads SYGVKD. V lost 8 bases, J lost 0 bases, and 14 bases lay in between. The CDR3 here is CAIGSGTSSYEQYF. Here the CDR3 DNA reads TGTGCCATCGGGTCCGGGACATCCTCCTACGAGCAGTACTTC.

This sequence joins TRBV19 and TRBJ2-7, with TRBD1 identical over 7 bases. With V trimmed by 3 bases and J by 3 bases, 8 bases remained unmatched. The CDR3 is 15 amino acids. The germline gives CDR1 LNHDA, CDR2 SQIVND (reference sequence). The CDR3 region has the DNA TGTGCCAGTAGTATCGGCAGGGGGAACGGCTACGAGCAGTACTTC. Translation: CASSIGRGNGYEQYF. Filled out from reference TRBV19 and TRBJ2-7, the complete variable domain reads DGGITQSPKYLFRKEGQNVTLSCEQNLNHDAMYWYRQDPGQGLRLIYYSQIVNDFQKGDIAEGYSVSREKKESFPLTVTSAQKNPTAFYLCASSIGRGNGYEQYFGPGTRLTVT.

A few counts support this clone. The J gene is TRBJ1-1, the V gene TRBV5-6, with D tentatively TRBD1 (5 bases). This CDR3 spans 14 amino acids. Germline V CDR1 and CDR2: SGHDT, YYEEEE. Trimming cost V 2 bases and J 3 bases, with 11 bases left between them. In DNA form, the CDR3 reads TGTGCCAGCAGCTTTCAATGGGGGGACACTGAAGCTTTCTTT. It translates to CASSFQWGDTEAFF.

This chain uses TRBV7-3 with TRBJ2-3, with 12 bases fitting TRBD1. The V gene's germline CDR1 is SGHTA and CDR2 FQGTGA. This CDR3 comprises 20 residues. V dropped 5 bases and J dropped 3; count of bases not matched to a gene: 18. In DNA, the CDR3 is TGTGCCAGCAGCCCTCTGGGCGGGACAGGGGGCGTTAGGGTAACAGATACGCAGTATTTT. It specifies CASSPLGGTGGVRVTDTQYF.

Regarding this clone: The sample holds other DNA sequences that translate to the same CDR3. Here the CDR3 reads CASSLGRNTEAFF. As DNA, the CDR3 is TGTGCCAGCAGCTTAGGGAGGAACACTGAAGCTTTCTTT. The gene calls are TRBV7-2 and TRBJ1-1; D is undetermined. Germline V lookup: CDR1 SGHTA, CDR2 FQGNSA. V lost 1 base and J 1 base, leaving 4 bases between the germline ends. The CDR3 consists of 13 residues.

The V call is TRBV4-1, the J call TRBJ2-7, with 10 bases that match TRBD1. V was pared by 0 bases and J by 2 bases, with 4 bases of the junction left unmatched. The CDR3 has 16 amino acids. Germline-derived CDR1 and CDR2 are MGHRA and YSYEKL. The DNA of the CDR3 is TGCGCCAGCAGCCAAGAGTGGGACAGGGGAACCTACGAGCAGTACTTC. Translating it yields CASSQEWDRGTYEQYF.

V gene TRBV5-4 combines with J gene TRBJ2-3; D might be TRBD2 (6 bases). This CDR3 comprises 13 residues. V was cut by 5 bases and J by 8 bases, with 15 bases left in between. The V gene's germline CDR1 is SGHNT and CDR2 YYREEE (reference sequence). Written as DNA, the CDR3 is TGTGCCAGCAGGCTTACTAGCTCGGGTACGCAGTATTTT. Amino acids: CASRLTSSGTQYF.

This clone was recorded once. J is TRBJ2-7 and V is TRBV19, with TRBD1 matching 8 bases. From germline, CDR1 is LNHDA and CDR2 SQIVND (reference sequence). The CDR3 sequence is 16 residues long. The V and J ends lost 3 bases and 5 bases, in that order; junction bases with no gene match: 12. Here the CDR3 reads CASSMSGGIPLDEQYF. The CDR3 region has the DNA TGTGCCAGTAGTATGTCAGGGGGCATCCCCCTCGACGAGCAGTACTTC.

The rearrangement links TRBV9 to TRBJ2-3; the match to TRBD2 covers 10 bases. The CDR3 covers 15 residues. V shed 2 bases, J shed 7 bases, and the junction held 7 bases outside the gene matches. Germline loops: CDR1 SGDLS, CDR2 YYNGEE. Here the CDR3 reads CASSVLAGVTNTQYF. The CDR3 bases are TGTGCCAGCAGCGTCCTAGCGGGAGTCACTAATACGCAGTATTTT.

The chain employs TRBV5-4 and TRBJ2-7; D is undetermined. Trimming cost V 3 bases and J 3 bases, with 4 bases left between them. The CDR3 is 11 residues long. Germline CDR1 and CDR2: SGHNT and YYREEE (reference sequence). CDR3: CASSSVYEQYF. For the CDR3, the DNA is TGTGCCAGCAGCTCCGTCTACGAGCAGTACTTC. Looking up the rest from reference TRBV5-4 and TRBJ2-7 gives the full variable domain: ETGVTQSPTHLIKTRGQQVTLRCSSQSGHNTVSWYQQALGQGPQFIFQYYREEENGRGNFPPRFSGLQFPNYSSELNVNALELDDSALYLCASSSVYEQYFGPGTRLTVT.

Concerning this clone: Lacking the conserved final phenylalanine or tryptophan, this CDR3 likely reflects a read error. The DNA is left out, because the CDR3 cannot be placed on it with certainty; the CDR3 is given as TCRdb lists it. The V call is TRBV5-1, the J call TRBJ1-2; the table names TRBD1, a call not compared with the DNA. The CDR3 comprises 15 residues, both ends counted. CDR1 is SGHRS, CDR2 YFSETQ, per germline. The CDR3 loop is CASSLRVQEQALKTS.

This rearrangement joins TRBV19 to TRBJ1-6, with TRBD1 matching 7 bases. Germline lookup yields CDR1 LNHDA and CDR2 SQIVND (reference sequence). J was trimmed by 10 bases and V by 4 bases; bases with no gene match: 7. This CDR3 is 14 amino acids long. The CDR3 region is CASSTTGDGSPLHF. As DNA, the CDR3 is TGTGCCAGTAGTACAACAGGGGACGGCTCACCCCTCCACTTT. The full variable domain, rest sourced from reference TRBV19 and TRBJ1-6, is DGGITQSPKYLFRKEGQNVTLSCEQNLNHDAMYWYRQDPGQGLRLIYYSQIVNDFQKGDIAEGYSVSREKKESFPLTVTSAQKNPTAFYLCASSTTGDGSPLHFGNGTRLTVT.